These 7 T cell receptor beta chains share one sample of origin, sequenced in a study of neoadjuvant anti-PD-1 for oral cavity cancer. This table comes from immunoSEQ multiplex PCR, and its TCRdb copy is limited to in-frame clones, with some not included. The sample records over 60,000 clones, 86% being singletons. Time point denoted: after neoadjuvant nivolumab, at surgical resection. The material sequenced was PBMCs, taken after nivolumab (anti-PD-1) treatment. The receptors were gathered from a person between 40 and 79 years old with oral cavity squamous cell carcinoma.

The rearrangement links TRBV2 to TRBJ2-6, with D maybe TRBD1 (5 bases). V was trimmed by 5 bases and J by 3 bases, leaving 11 bases between them. The CDR3 spans 15 residues. Germline values: CDR1 SNHLY, CDR2 FYNNEI. CDR3 DNA: TGTGCCAGCAGTCTCAGGGTTAGTGGGGCCAACGTCCTGACTTTC. Amino acids: CASSLRVSGANVLTF. The full variable domain, completed using reference TRBV2 and TRBJ2-6, is EPEVTQTPSHQVTQMGQEVILRCVPISNHLYFYWYRQILGQKVEFLVSFYNNEISEKSEIFDDQFSVERPDGSNFTLKIRSTKLEDSAMYFCASSLRVSGANVLTFGAGSRLTVL.

Points on this clone: The sample carries other DNA sequences with the same CDR3. V gene TRBV29-1 combines with J gene TRBJ1-2; TRBD1 might be the D (5 bases). CDR1 is SQVTM, CDR2 ANQGSEA, per germline. Trimming took off 6 bases at V and 8 bases at J, with 13 bases between the two ends. The CDR3 has 11 residues. The CDR3 sequence: CSVGQGNGYTF. DNA of the CDR3: TGCAGCGTCGGGCAGGGAAACGGCTACACCTTC.

The rearrangement uses TRBV6-5 and TRBJ2-4, with no clear D. Trimming pared 7 bases from V and 0 bases from J, leaving 13 bases between. Looked up from germline, CDR1 is MNHEY and CDR2 is SVGAGI. The CDR3 contains 15 residues. The CDR3 DNA follows: TGTGCCAGCACCACGAAAAACTTAGCCAAAAACATTCAGTACTTC. It specifies CASTTKNLAKNIQYF.

V and J are TRBV11-2 and TRBJ1-5; D is unresolved. V was clipped by 0 bases and J by 0 bases, with 9 bases between them. CDR3 length: 16 amino acids. Germline V CDR1 and CDR2: SGHAT, FQNNGV. Written as DNA, the CDR3 is TGTGCCAGCAGCTTAGACGGCCAGATTAGCAATCAGCCCCAGCATTTT. As protein: CASSLDGQISNQPQHF.

The chain links TRBV9 to TRBJ1-6; 8 positions agree with TRBD1. V was pared by 7 bases and J by 9 bases, with 12 bases of the junction left unmatched. CDR1 is SGDLS and CDR2 is YYNGEE in the germline V gene. CDR3 size: 15 residues. The CDR3 sequence is CASSSSTGVGSPLHF. CDR3 sequence (DNA): TGTGCCAGCTCGAGTTCGACAGGGGTGGGTTCACCCCTCCACTTT.

This chain joins TRBV10-3 and TRBJ2-3; possible D gene TRBD2, 5 bases. The CDR3 consists of 12 residues. V was clipped by 6 bases and J by 6 bases, with 10 bases between them. Germline V gene lookup returns CDR1 ENHRY and CDR2 SYGVKD. In DNA form, the CDR3 reads TGTGCCATCAGGGGAGACCCCGATACGCAGTATTTT. It is translated as CAIRGDPDTQYF.

CDR3 residues: CASSYYRDSPEEQYF. The CDR3, as DNA: TGTGCCAGCAGTTACTACCGGGACAGCCCTGAGGAGCAGTACTTC. This chain uses TRBV6-6 with TRBJ2-7; 7 nucleotides agree with TRBD1. Germline CDR1 reads MNHNY; CDR2 reads SVGAGI (reference sequence). V lost 1 base and J lost 7; bases outside the gene matches: 10. The CDR3 totals 15 residues.